The present TCR beta chain was sequenced within a study of cytotoxic CD8 clonotypes in ibrutinib-treated CLL. The overall study: Average yields of about 260,000 productive templates and 75,000 to 95,000 productive rearrangements characterized the samples. Findings and limits, study-wide: Under treatment, the uncommon public clonotypes either contracted or remained stable. In comparison with age-matched healthy donors, baseline clonality was higher and tracked circulating CD8+ T-cell counts. Clonality went higher at ibrutinib response and then dropped back toward baseline at progression.

On this clone: Its specificity is not known.

Method: immunoSEQ multiplex PCR; TCRdb's copy keeps in-frame clones and lacks some. The sample yields some 65,000 clones, roughly 59% seen once. V lost 2 bases, J lost 5 bases, and 9 bases stayed unmatched. This CDR3 comprises 15 residues. Germline-derived CDR1 and CDR2 are SGHRS and YFSETQ. The receptor's source is a human donor with chronic lymphocytic leukemia. This chain connects TRBV5-1 to TRBJ2-5; 7 bases fit TRBD2. The sequenced sample was PBMCs, obtained after 12 months of ibrutinib treatment. The CDR3 sequence: CASSFARTREETQYF. The CDR3 DNA follows: TGCGCCAGCAGCTTCGCCAGGACTAGGGAGGAGACCCAGTACTTC.